Listed below are T cell receptor beta chains from one sample, sequenced in a study of vaccination effects on CD4 cells after COVID-19. For these TCRs, the target antigens are not known. The protocol was immunoSEQ multiplex PCR, while the TCRdb copy is restricted to in-frame clones and leaves out a portion. Of tens of thousands of clones in the sample, about four fifths are singletons; the top ten hold about 16%. The sequencing used CD4+ T cells from PBMCs cultured with HCoV-OC43 spike peptides, collected after COVID-19 vaccination. Receptor source: a human donor who received a COVID-19 vaccine. CDR3s include the opening cysteine and the closing phenylalanine or tryptophan.

V | CDR3
TRBV4-1 | CASSQDRGQGSHQPQHF
TRBV4-1 | CASSQDERTPYEQYF
TRBV24-1 | CATSDPPGQGAGTGELFF
TRBV7-9 | CASSLQGRINEQFF
TRBV5-1 | CASSLSGDVGYTF
TRBV14 | CASSPRTGGNVDTQYF
TRBV15 | CATSSPGTSVYEQYF
TRBV3-1/TRBV3-2 | CASSQTDRTANYGYTF
TRBV5-1 | CASSLEDVEFF
TRBV4-1 | CASSHSTGKADYQPQHF
TRBV18 | CASSANGDTEAFF
TRBV19 | CASSIVRGHGYTF
TRBV5-5 | CASSKGQGGTEAFF
TRBV7-2 | CASSLWGGTGGVYNEKLFF
TRBV18 | CASSLTTGRVGQPQHF
TRBV5-4 | CASSLSTQGLTEAFF
TRBV24-1 | CATSDLSLGEQFF
TRBV2 | CASREGDTQYF
TRBV2 | CASSVGENTEAFF
TRBV21-1 | CASSPRASREQYF